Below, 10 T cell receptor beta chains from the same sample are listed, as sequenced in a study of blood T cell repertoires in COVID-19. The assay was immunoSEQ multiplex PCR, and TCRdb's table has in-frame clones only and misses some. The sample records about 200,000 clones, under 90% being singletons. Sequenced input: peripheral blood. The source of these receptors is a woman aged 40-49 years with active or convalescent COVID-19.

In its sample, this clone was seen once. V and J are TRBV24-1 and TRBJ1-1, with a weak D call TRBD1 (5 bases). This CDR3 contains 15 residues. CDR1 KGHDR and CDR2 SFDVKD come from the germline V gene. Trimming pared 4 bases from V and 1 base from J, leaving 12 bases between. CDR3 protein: CATSDPTGGNTEAFF. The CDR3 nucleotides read TGTGCCACCAGTGACCCGACCGGGGGGAACACTGAAGCTTTCTTT.

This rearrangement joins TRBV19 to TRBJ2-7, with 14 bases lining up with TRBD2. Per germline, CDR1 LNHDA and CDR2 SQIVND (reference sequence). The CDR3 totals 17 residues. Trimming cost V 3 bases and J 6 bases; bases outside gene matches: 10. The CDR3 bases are TGTGCCAGTAGTATTCGCGGGACTAGCGGGAGCAGGGCCGAGCAGTACTTC. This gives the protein CASSIRGTSGSRAEQYF.

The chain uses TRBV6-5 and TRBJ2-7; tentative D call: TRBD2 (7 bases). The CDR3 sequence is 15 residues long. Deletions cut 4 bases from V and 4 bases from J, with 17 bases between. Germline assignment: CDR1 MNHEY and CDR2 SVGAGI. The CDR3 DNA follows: TGTGCCAGCAGTTCCGGGGGGCTAGCGAGTTACGAGCAGTACTTC. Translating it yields CASSSGGLASYEQYF.

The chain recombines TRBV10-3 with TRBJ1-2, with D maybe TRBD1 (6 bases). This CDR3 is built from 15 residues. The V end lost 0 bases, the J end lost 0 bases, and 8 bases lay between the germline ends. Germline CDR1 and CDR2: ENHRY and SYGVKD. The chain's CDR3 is CAISESGGPNYGYTF. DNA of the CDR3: TGTGCCATCAGTGAGTCGGGGGGGCCTAACTATGGCTACACCTTC.

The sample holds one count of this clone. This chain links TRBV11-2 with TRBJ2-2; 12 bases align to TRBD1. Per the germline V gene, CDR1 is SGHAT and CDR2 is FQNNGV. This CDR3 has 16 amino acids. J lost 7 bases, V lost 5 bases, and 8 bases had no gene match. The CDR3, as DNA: TGTGCCAGCAGCACCTCAGGGACAGGGGGCATCGGGGAGCTGTTTTTT. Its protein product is CASSTSGTGGIGELFF.

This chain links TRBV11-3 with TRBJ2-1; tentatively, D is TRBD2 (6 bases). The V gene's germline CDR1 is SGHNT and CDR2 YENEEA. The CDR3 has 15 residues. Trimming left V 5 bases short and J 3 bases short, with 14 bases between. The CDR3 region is CASSPRGAVYNEQFF. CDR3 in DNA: TGTGCCAGCAGCCCGCGGGGAGCGGTCTACAATGAGCAGTTCTTC.

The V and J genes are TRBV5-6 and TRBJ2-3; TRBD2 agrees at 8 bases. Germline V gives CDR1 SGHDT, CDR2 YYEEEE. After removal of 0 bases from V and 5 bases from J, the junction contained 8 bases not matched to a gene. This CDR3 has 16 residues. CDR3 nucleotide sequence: TGTGCCAGCAGCTTGGGGGGTAGCGGGATTGAAGATACGCAGTATTTT. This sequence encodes CASSLGGSGIEDTQYF. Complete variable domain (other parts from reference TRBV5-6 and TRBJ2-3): DAGVTQSPTHLIKTRGQQVTLRCSPKSGHDTVSWYQQALGQGPQFIFQYYEEEERQRGNFPDRFSGHQFPNYSSELNVNALLLGDSALYLCASSLGGSGIEDTQYFGPGTRLTVL.

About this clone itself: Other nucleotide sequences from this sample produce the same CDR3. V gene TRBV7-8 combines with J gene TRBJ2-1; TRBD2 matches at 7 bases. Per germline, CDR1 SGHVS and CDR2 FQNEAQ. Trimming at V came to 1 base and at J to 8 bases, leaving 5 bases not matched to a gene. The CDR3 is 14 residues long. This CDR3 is CASSLGPSGYEQFF. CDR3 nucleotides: TGTGCCAGCAGCTTAGGGCCTAGCGGCTATGAGCAGTTCTTC. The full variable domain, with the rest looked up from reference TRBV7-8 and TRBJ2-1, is GAGVSQSPRYKVAKRGQDVALRCDPISGHVSLFWYQQALGQGPEFLTYFQNEAQLDKSGLPSDRFFAERPEGSVSTLKIQRTQQEDSAVYLCASSLGPSGYEQFFGPGTRLTVL.

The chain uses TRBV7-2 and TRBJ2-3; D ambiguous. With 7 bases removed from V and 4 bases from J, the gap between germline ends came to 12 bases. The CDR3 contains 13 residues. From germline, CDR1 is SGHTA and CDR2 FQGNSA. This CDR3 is CASTLFAADTQYF. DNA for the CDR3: TGTGCCAGCACCCTCTTTGCAGCAGATACGCAGTATTTT.

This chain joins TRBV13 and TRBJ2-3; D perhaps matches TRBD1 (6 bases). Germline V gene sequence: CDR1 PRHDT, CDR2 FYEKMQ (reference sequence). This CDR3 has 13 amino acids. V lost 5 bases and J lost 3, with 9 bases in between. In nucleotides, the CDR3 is TGTGCCAGCAGCACTACAGGGACAGATACGCAGTATTTT. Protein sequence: CASSTTGTDTQYF.